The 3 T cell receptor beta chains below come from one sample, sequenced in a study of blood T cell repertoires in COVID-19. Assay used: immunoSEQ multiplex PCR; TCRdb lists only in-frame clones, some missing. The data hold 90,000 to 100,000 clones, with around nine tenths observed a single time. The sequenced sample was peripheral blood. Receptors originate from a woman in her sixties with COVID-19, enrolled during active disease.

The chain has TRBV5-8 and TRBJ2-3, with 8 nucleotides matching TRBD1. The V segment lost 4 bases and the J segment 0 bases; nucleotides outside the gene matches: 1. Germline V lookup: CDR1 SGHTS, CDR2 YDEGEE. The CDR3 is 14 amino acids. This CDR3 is CASSGQGSTDTQYF. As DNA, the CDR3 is TGTGCCAGCAGCGGACAGGGTAGCACAGATACGCAGTATTTT.

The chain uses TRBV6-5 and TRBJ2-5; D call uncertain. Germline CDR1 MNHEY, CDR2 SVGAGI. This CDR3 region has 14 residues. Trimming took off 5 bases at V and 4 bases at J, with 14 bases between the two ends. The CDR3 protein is CASSIIMIRETQYF. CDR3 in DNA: TGTGCCAGCAGTATCATCATGATTAGAGAGACCCAGTACTTC.

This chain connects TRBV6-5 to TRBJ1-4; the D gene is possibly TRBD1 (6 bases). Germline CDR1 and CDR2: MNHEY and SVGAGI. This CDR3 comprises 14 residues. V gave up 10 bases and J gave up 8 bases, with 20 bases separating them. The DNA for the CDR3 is TGTGCCACGAGGCGCACAGGGTTCGGGGAAAAACTGTTTTTT. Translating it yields CATRRTGFGEKLFF.